The clone carrying this TCR beta chain turned up a few times. TCRdb processed the 5' RACE reads anew with MiXCR; each CDR3 protein has one entry. The table lists hundreds of thousands of distinct CDR3 sequences, about 23% of them singletons. These data originate in a study of T-cell memory formation after mild COVID-19. The V segment lost 1 base and the J segment 2 bases; nucleotides outside the gene matches: 4. The CDR3 length is 18 residues. Germline CDR1 and CDR2: KGHDR and SFDVKD. The specimen was PBMCs or a T cell subset sorted from them (not recorded which). The clonotype originates from an adult woman who had mild COVID-19 (a few samples of this study predate the infection). Cell type and time point are not known. The rearrangement links TRBV24-1 to TRBJ2-3; 14 bases align to TRBD2. CDR3 nucleotides: TGTGCCACCAGTGATTTCGGGACTAGCGGGAGTTACACAGATACGCAGTATTTT. Protein product: CATSDFGTSGSYTDTQYF.